This TCR beta chain is drawn from a study of PD-1 blockade in mismatch repair-deficient tumors. The overall study: Patients had 12 mismatch repair-deficient cancer types and were previously treated and progressing. Study findings and constraints: Tumor-resident clones, often absent from pretreatment blood, expanded after pembrolizumab and then contracted.

As to this clone: What it binds is unknown.

Mismatch repair deficiency was confirmed in all patients, by PCR or immunohistochemistry. A few pembrolizumab responders had their TCRs sequenced. J gave up 4 bases and V 0 bases, and 8 bases lay outside the gene matches. CDR1 and CDR2 from the germline V gene are SQVTM and ANQGSEA. This CDR3 region has 16 residues. Assay used: immunoSEQ multiplex PCR; TCRdb lists only in-frame clones, some missing. The table includes 75,000 to 85,000 clones, approximately 84% detected once. The source material was peripheral blood, sampled 12 weeks after starting pembrolizumab. This TCR was sampled from an adult with mismatch repair-deficient cancer. The chain recombines TRBV29-1 with TRBJ2-7, with 11 bases matching TRBD1. CDR3 residues: CSVEDQGQGEVYEQYF. CDR3 coding DNA: TGCAGCGTTGAAGATCAGGGACAGGGGGAGGTATACGAGCAGTACTTC.